These 30 T cell receptor beta chains came from one sample sequenced in a study of T cell changes during pregnancy in multiple sclerosis. TCRdb keeps only in-frame clones here, not all; method: immunoSEQ multiplex PCR. The repertoire holds over 65,000 clones, with roughly 90% as singletons. Material: peripheral blood, obtained in the first trimester of pregnancy. Source of these receptors: a female donor with multiple sclerosis, enrolled in a pregnancy study.

Here the CDR3 reads CASSLSQGTEAFF. The CDR3 coding sequence is TGCGCCAGCAGCCTGTCCCAGGGGACTGAAGCTTTCTTT. The J gene is TRBJ1-1, the V gene TRBV4-3; D may be TRBD1 (6 bases). CDR3 length equals 13 residues. Trimming took off 4 bases at V and 5 bases at J, with 11 bases between the two ends. Germline V lookup: CDR1 LGHNA, CDR2 YSLEER.

V usage is TRBV9 and J usage is TRBJ2-3; 7 bases agree with TRBD2. There are 16 residues in the CDR3. V gave up 2 bases and J gave up 0 bases; unmatched junction bases: 6. Germline loops: CDR1 SGDLS, CDR2 YYNGEE. The CDR3 loop reads CASSVRAGSSTDTQYF. CDR3 bases: TGTGCCAGCAGCGTGCGAGCGGGAAGTAGCACAGATACGCAGTATTTT.

This clone was counted between two and nine times. This chain links TRBV30 with TRBJ1-6, with TRBD1 matching 8 bases. Trimming cost V 1 base and J 11 bases; bases outside gene matches: 4. This CDR3 has 13 residues. Germline V gene sequence: CDR1 GTSNPN, CDR2 SVGIG (reference sequence). The CDR3 region is CAWSGQGRPPLHF. The DNA for the CDR3 is TGTGCCTGGAGTGGACAGGGGAGGCCACCCCTCCACTTT.

The CDR3 reads CAISETGGNTIYF. CDR3 DNA: TGTGCCATCAGTGAGACAGGTGGAAACACCATATATTTT. The V gene is TRBV10-3, the J gene TRBJ1-3, with D possibly being TRBD1 (5 bases). Germline V gene data show CDR1 as ENHRY and CDR2 as SYGVKD. Trimming shortened V by 2 bases and J by 3 bases, and 5 bases separated the two germline ends. This CDR3 is built from 13 residues.

This CDR3 is CASRTPGANVLTF. The CDR3 DNA reads TGTGCCAGTAGGACACCTGGGGCCAACGTCCTGACTTTC. The chain links TRBV19 to TRBJ2-6; unclear D gene. V dropped 6 bases and J dropped 2 bases, with 5 bases sitting between them. CDR1 is LNHDA and CDR2 is SQIVND in the germline V gene (reference sequence). The CDR3 has 13 residues. The full variable domain, its missing parts supplied by reference TRBV19 and TRBJ2-6, is DGGITQSPKYLFRKEGQNVTLSCEQNLNHDAMYWYRQDPGQGLRLIYYSQIVNDFQKGDIAEGYSVSREKKESFPLTVTSAQKNPTAFYLCASRTPGANVLTFGAGSRLTVL.

This clone was seen a few times. This chain uses TRBV5-6 with TRBJ2-7, with 10 bases matching TRBD1. CDR1 is SGHDT and CDR2 is YYEEEE in the germline V gene. The CDR3 length is 15 residues. Trimming removed 0 bases from V and 2 bases from J; junction bases left unmatched: 2. CDR3 sequence reads: CASSLGGTGAYEQYF. Here the CDR3 DNA reads TGTGCCAGCAGCTTGGGGGGGACAGGGGCCTACGAGCAGTACTTC.

The genes are TRBV11-2 and TRBJ1-1, with a weak D call TRBD1 (5 bases). Germline assignment: CDR1 SGHAT and CDR2 FQNNGV. V was shortened by 9 bases and J by 1 base, with 12 bases between the two germline ends. CDR3 length: 13 residues. For the CDR3, the DNA is TGTGCCAGTAACAGGTTTCCGAACACTGAAGCTTTCTTT. This sequence encodes CASNRFPNTEAFF.

The table lists this clone with a count of one. The chain employs TRBV5-1 and TRBJ2-2; perhaps TRBD2 as D (5 bases). The CDR3 is 13 residues long. The germline V gene encodes CDR1 SGHRS and CDR2 YFSETQ. V was shortened by 2 bases and J by 6 bases, with 8 bases between the two germline ends. The CDR3 here is CASSFSEAGELFF. The CDR3 bases are TGCGCCAGCAGCTTTAGCGAAGCCGGGGAGCTGTTTTTT.

About this clone itself: The sample contains more than one DNA sequence encoding this CDR3. The chain carries TRBV7-6 and TRBJ2-7; no reliable D call. The CDR3 covers 12 residues. The germline V and J ends were trimmed by 5 bases and 3 bases, with 8 bases remaining between them. CDR1 SGHVS and CDR2 FNYEAQ come from the germline V gene. CDR3 residues: CASSDDIYEQYF. CDR3 nucleotides: TGTGCCAGCAGCGACGACATCTACGAGCAGTACTTC.

The chain has TRBV7-2 and TRBJ2-1, with 7 positions matching TRBD2. The CDR3 consists of 17 residues. The trim removed 0 bases at V and 4 bases at J, leaving 9 bases unmatched. Germline values: CDR1 SGHTA, CDR2 FQGNSA. CDR3 sequence reads: CASSLALRLAEYNEQFF. DNA of the CDR3: TGTGCCAGCAGCTTAGCGCTTCGGCTAGCGGAATACAATGAGCAGTTCTTC. The full variable domain, with the rest looked up from reference TRBV7-2 and TRBJ2-1, is GAGVSQSPSNKVTEKGKDVELRCDPISGHTALYWYRQSLGQGLEFLIYFQGNSAPDKSGLPSDRFSAERTGGSVSTLTIQRTQQEDSAVYLCASSLALRLAEYNEQFFGPGTRLTVL.

This chain links TRBV2 with TRBJ2-7; D might be TRBD1 (6 bases). CDR1 and CDR2 from the germline V gene are SNHLY and FYNNEI. The V end was cut by 4 bases, the J end by 2 bases, with 12 bases between. The CDR3 contains 14 residues. The CDR3: CASSAQGQAYEQYF. CDR3 nucleotide sequence: TGTGCCAGCAGTGCTCAGGGGCAGGCCTACGAGCAGTACTTC. The complete variable domain, with remaining parts taken from reference TRBV2 and TRBJ2-7, reads EPEVTQTPSHQVTQMGQEVILRCVPISNHLYFYWYRQILGQKVEFLVSFYNNEISEKSEIFDDQFSVERPDGSNFTLKIRSTKLEDSAMYFCASSAQGQAYEQYFGPGTRLTVT.

The rearrangement joins TRBV2 to TRBJ2-3; no reliable D call. Trimming stripped 4 bases from V and 10 bases from J, with 9 bases between. Germline-derived CDR1 and CDR2 are SNHLY and FYNNEI. The CDR3 spans 11 residues. CDR3 residues: CASSALDAQYF. CDR3 bases: TGTGCCAGCAGTGCTCTAGACGCGCAGTATTTT.

Points on this clone: An end of the junction differs from the germline gene, which may be a read error. This chain joins TRBV7-9 and TRBJ2-7; D is undetermined. This CDR3 comprises 11 residues. Germline V gives CDR1 SEHNR, CDR2 FQNEAQ (reference sequence). The CDR3 DNA reads as TGTGCCAGCAGCTTAGTGGGCAGCTTCGTCTTC. Its protein product is CASSLVGSFVF.

This rearrangement joins TRBV15 to TRBJ2-7, with D perhaps TRBD1 (5 bases). CDR3 length: 14 amino acids. Trimming removed 0 bases at V and 7 bases at J, with 13 bases between. CDR1 is LNHNV, CDR2 YYDKDF, per germline (reference sequence). The CDR3 nucleotides are TGTGCCACCAGCAGAGACAGGGTCCTCAGGGAGCAGTACTTC. It is translated as CATSRDRVLREQYF.

V gene TRBV19 combines with J gene TRBJ1-5; 7 bases line up with TRBD1. Germline loops: CDR1 LNHDA, CDR2 SQIVND (reference sequence). J lost 5 bases, V lost 4 bases, and 8 bases had no gene match. This CDR3 contains 15 residues. CDR3 residues: CASSNDRVGHQPQHF. Here the CDR3 DNA reads TGTGCCAGTAGTAATGACAGGGTCGGCCATCAGCCCCAGCATTTT.

The chain recombines TRBV10-3 with TRBJ1-5; D unclear. Looked up from germline, CDR1 is ENHRY and CDR2 is SYGVKD. This CDR3 has 13 amino acids. V gave up 3 bases and J gave up 7 bases, with 10 bases separating them. CDR3 in DNA: TGTGCCATCAGTGACACGGGGTTCCAGCCCCAGCATTTT. Translated: CAISDTGFQPQHF.

The chain carries TRBV5-6 and TRBJ2-1, with D possibly being TRBD1 (6 bases). With 5 bases removed from V and 2 bases from J, the gap between germline ends came to 14 bases. Germline assignment: CDR1 SGHDT and CDR2 YYEEEE. The CDR3 runs to 15 residues. CDR3 in DNA: TGTGCCAGCAGATTTCCAGGGGACCCCTACAATGAGCAGTTCTTC. It encodes CASRFPGDPYNEQFF.

This clone was recorded only once. The chain joins TRBV6-6 to TRBJ2-7; D is ambiguous. Per germline, CDR1 MNHNY and CDR2 SVGAGI (reference sequence). This CDR3 has 13 residues. V lost 8 bases and J lost 0, with 11 bases in between. CDR3 loop: CASSQLPSYEQYF. CDR3 coding DNA: TGTGCCAGCTCCCAACTCCCCTCCTACGAGCAGTACTTC.

The chain recombines TRBV28 with TRBJ2-1; a weak D match, TRBD1 (6 bases). CDR1 MDHEN and CDR2 SYDVKM come from the germline V gene. The CDR3 loop spans 13 amino acids. The V gene lost 5 bases and the J gene lost 8 bases, with 13 bases spanning the gap. The CDR3 coding sequence is TGTGCCAGCAGTCAACAGGGTTCGGATGAGCAGTTCTTC. Translation gives CASSQQGSDEQFF.

The rearrangement joins TRBV11-2 to TRBJ1-2, with D possibly being TRBD1 (6 bases). The CDR3 is made up of 16 amino acids. V lost 1 base and J 1 base, leaving 13 bases between the germline ends. Germline lookup yields CDR1 SGHAT and CDR2 FQNNGV. CDR3 nucleotide sequence: TGTGCCAGCAGCTTAGGGGCAGGGGCCCTTAACTATGGCTACACCTTC. Translated: CASSLGAGALNYGYTF.

The V gene is TRBV11-3, the J gene TRBJ2-1, with 8 bases that match TRBD2. The CDR3 runs to 14 residues. V lost 4 bases, J lost 4 bases, and 3 bases stayed unmatched. Per the germline V gene, CDR1 is SGHNT and CDR2 is YENEEA. The CDR3 DNA reads TGTGCCAGCAGCTCGGGGGGGAATTACAATGAGCAGTTCTTC. Its translation is CASSSGGNYNEQFF.

V is TRBV2 and J is TRBJ1-2, with TRBD1 matching 7 bases. The CDR3 length is 13 residues. Trimming removed 5 bases from V and 8 bases from J; junction bases left unmatched: 8. Looked up from germline, CDR1 is SNHLY and CDR2 is FYNNEI. The CDR3 sequence is CASSTTGVGGYTF. The CDR3 bases are TGTGCCAGCAGTACTACAGGGGTAGGAGGCTACACCTTC. Using reference TRBV2 and TRBJ1-2 for the parts outside the CDR3, the full variable domain is EPEVTQTPSHQVTQMGQEVILRCVPISNHLYFYWYRQILGQKVEFLVSFYNNEISEKSEIFDDQFSVERPDGSNFTLKIRSTKLEDSAMYFCASSTTGVGGYTFGSGTRLTVV.

This clone showed up just a few times. The chain recombines TRBV9 with TRBJ1-2, with 8 nucleotides matching TRBD1. CDR1 and CDR2 (germline): SGDLS, YYNGEE. This CDR3 has 16 amino acids. Trimming cost V 3 bases and J 4 bases; bases outside gene matches: 11. The CDR3 spells CASSATRTGLVYGYTF. In nucleotides, the CDR3 is TGTGCCAGCAGCGCCACACGGACAGGGCTCGTCTATGGCTACACCTTC.

The chain couples TRBV18 to TRBJ2-2; TRBD1 agrees at 8 bases. Germline-derived CDR1 and CDR2 are KGHSH and LQKENI. Losses at the gene ends were 2 bases for V and 7 bases for J; bases not matched to a gene: 6. CDR3 length: 15 amino acids. Written as DNA, the CDR3 is TGTGCCAGCTCACCAAGGGACAGGATTAACGGGGAGCTGTTTTTT. It encodes CASSPRDRINGELFF.

This chain connects TRBV2 to TRBJ1-6, with D uncertain. The CDR3 covers 15 residues. Per germline, CDR1 SNHLY and CDR2 FYNNEI. V was cut by 6 bases and J by 5 bases, with 14 bases left in between. CDR3 residues: CASSSTNADNSPLHF. CDR3 sequence (DNA): TGTGCCAGCAGCTCGACCAACGCGGATAATTCACCCCTCCACTTT. Looking up the rest from reference TRBV2 and TRBJ1-6 gives the full variable domain: EPEVTQTPSHQVTQMGQEVILRCVPISNHLYFYWYRQILGQKVEFLVSFYNNEISEKSEIFDDQFSVERPDGSNFTLKIRSTKLEDSAMYFCASSSTNADNSPLHFGNGTRLTVT.

This clone has a single count. This sequence joins TRBV5-3 and TRBJ1-6; D gene unclear. TRBV5-3 belongs to the ORF category, with a function that is uncertain. Trimming left V 2 bases short and J 9 bases short, with 12 bases between. The CDR3 is 14 amino acids. CDR3 bases: TGTGCCAGAAGCTTCCGTCGGTTTCCTTCACCCCTCCACTTT. It yields the protein CARSFRRFPSPLHF.

The rearrangement uses TRBV19 and TRBJ2-2; D remains unclear. This CDR3 spans 15 amino acids. V lost 3 bases and J lost 0, with 8 bases in between. The germline CDR1 and CDR2 sequences are LNHDA and SQIVND (reference sequence). CDR3 amino acids: CASSIPRANTGELFF. In DNA form, the CDR3 reads TGTGCCAGTAGTATCCCCCGCGCGAACACCGGGGAGCTGTTTTTT.

There are a few counts of this clone. Additional DNA sequences in this sample encode the identical CDR3. The rearrangement links TRBV5-1 to TRBJ2-7, with TRBD1 identical over 9 bases. CDR1 is SGHRS and CDR2 is YFSETQ in the germline V gene. Trimming at V came to 1 base and at J to 3 bases, leaving 2 bases not matched to a gene. The CDR3 extends over 14 amino acids. The CDR3 DNA follows: TGCGCCAGCAGCTTGAGACAGGGGGTCTACGAGCAGTACTTC. Its translation is CASSLRQGVYEQYF.

This chain uses TRBV2 with TRBJ1-5; D might be TRBD1 (5 bases). CDR3 length: 15 residues. Trimming left V 4 bases short and J 2 bases short, with 12 bases between. The germline CDR1 and CDR2 sequences are SNHLY and FYNNEI. As DNA, the CDR3 is TGTGCCAGCAGTGGGGGATGGGGGGGCAATCAGCCCCAGCATTTT. Translated, it gives CASSGGWGGNQPQHF.

The rearrangement uses TRBV7-3 and TRBJ2-1, with 8 bases aligning to TRBD2. The V gene end was trimmed by 4 bases and the J gene end by 5 bases; junction bases not matched to a gene: 7. Looked up from germline, CDR1 is SGHTA and CDR2 is FQGTGA. CDR3 size: 15 residues. The CDR3 coding sequence is TGTGCCAGCAGCTGGTTGGCGGGGGGTAACAATGAGCAGTTCTTC. This gives the protein CASSWLAGGNNEQFF.